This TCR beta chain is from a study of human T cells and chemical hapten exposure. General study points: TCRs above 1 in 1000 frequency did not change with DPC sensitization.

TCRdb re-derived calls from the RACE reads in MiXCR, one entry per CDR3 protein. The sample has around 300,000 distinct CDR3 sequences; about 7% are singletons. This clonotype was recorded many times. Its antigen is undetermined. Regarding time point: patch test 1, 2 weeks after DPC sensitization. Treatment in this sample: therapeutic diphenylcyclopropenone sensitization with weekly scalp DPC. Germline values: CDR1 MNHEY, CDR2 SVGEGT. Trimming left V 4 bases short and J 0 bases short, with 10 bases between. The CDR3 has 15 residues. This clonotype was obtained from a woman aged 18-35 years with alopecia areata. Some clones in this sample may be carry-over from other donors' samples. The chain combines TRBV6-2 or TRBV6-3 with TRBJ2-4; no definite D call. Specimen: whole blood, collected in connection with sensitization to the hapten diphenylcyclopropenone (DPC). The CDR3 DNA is TGTGCCAGCAGTTTTAGTAGGATAGCCAAAAACATTCAGTACTTC. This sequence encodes CASSFSRIAKNIQYF.